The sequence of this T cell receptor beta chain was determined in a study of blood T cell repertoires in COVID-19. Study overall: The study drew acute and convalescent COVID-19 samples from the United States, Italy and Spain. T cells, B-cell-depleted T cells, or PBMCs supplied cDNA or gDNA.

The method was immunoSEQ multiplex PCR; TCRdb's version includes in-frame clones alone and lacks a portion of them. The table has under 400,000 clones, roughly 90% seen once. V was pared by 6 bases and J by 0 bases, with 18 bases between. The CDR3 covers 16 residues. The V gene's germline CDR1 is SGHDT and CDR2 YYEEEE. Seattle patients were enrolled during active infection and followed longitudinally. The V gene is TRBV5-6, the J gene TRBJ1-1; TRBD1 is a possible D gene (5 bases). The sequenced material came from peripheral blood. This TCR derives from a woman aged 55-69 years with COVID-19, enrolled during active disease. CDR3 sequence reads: CASTTSLGEVNTEAFF. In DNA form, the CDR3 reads TGTGCCAGCACAACCTCGTTAGGGGAAGTGAACACTGAAGCTTTCTTT.